This TCR beta chain was sequenced for a study of shared clonotypes between healthy human individuals. The wider study: Serving as donors were a couple of women and three men, whose ages spanned 18 to 49. Notes on the study in general: The represented genetic and exposure-history diversity was limited by the small number of donors.

Original analysis: ImmunoSEQ only sent back junction sequences with no quality scores, so filtering was done differently. Assay used: immunoSEQ multiplex PCR; TCRdb lists only in-frame clones, some missing. From that table come the V and J calls and clone size; the DNA was used to work out D and trimming. Of some 490,000 clones in the sample, roughly 80% were seen once. The germline CDR1 and CDR2 sequences are MGHRA and YSYEKL. V dropped 0 bases and J dropped 6 bases, with 9 bases sitting between them. The CDR3 has 13 amino acids. Donors had no recently reported acute infections or vaccinations and were HIV-negative. As concerns this clone: Its antigen is currently unknown.

The origin of this receptor is a woman in her 40s in good health. Some clones in this sample may be carry-over from other donors' samples. This chain connects TRBV4-1 to TRBJ2-7, with no clear D. Sample: PBMCs. The CDR3: CASSQEVGPEQYF. The CDR3 DNA sequence: TGCGCCAGCAGCCAAGAGGTAGGGCCCGAGCAGTACTTC.